Listed below are T cell receptor beta chains from one sample, sequenced in a study of blood T cells in healthy people across ages. TCRdb processed the 5' RACE reads anew with MiXCR; each CDR3 protein has one entry. The sample carries more than 900,000 distinct CDR3 sequences, almost 25% recorded once. Another study also made use of these data, one on T cells of mothers and their children.

Input material: blood. Receptors were obtained from a girl aged 2 to 10 in good health. Both conserved end residues are part of each CDR3. The D gene is left open where the match is weak. A clone size is listed for some rows: how often the clone was seen (once, few, many), or a class if it is expanded.

J: TRBJ2-7
V: TRBV20-1
size: -
D: -
CDR3: CSARDPRGGLEQYF
DNA: TGCAGTGCTAGAGATCCCCGCGGGGGCCTCGAGCAGTACTTC

J: TRBJ2-2
V: TRBV5-1
size: few
D: -
CDR3: CASTTWGPPTGELFF
DNA: TGCGCCAGCACCACATGGGGGCCACCCACCGGGGAGCTGTTTTTT

J: TRBJ1-2
V: TRBV29-1
size: -
D: -
CDR3: CSVEVFNRDGYTF
DNA: TGCAGCGTTGAAGTCTTTAATCGGGATGGCTACACCTTC

J: TRBJ1-4
V: TRBV25-1
size: -
D: -
CDR3: CASSEKGTFNEKLFF
DNA: TGTGCCAGCAGTGAGAAGGGAACCTTTAATGAAAAACTGTTTTTT

J: TRBJ2-7
V: TRBV20-1
size: few
D: TRBD2
CDR3: CSARELSLGGAYEQYF
DNA: TGCAGTGCTAGAGAACTCAGTCTGGGGGGGGCCTACGAGCAGTACTTC

J: TRBJ2-5
V: TRBV7-9
size: -
D: TRBD1
CDR3: CASSFSEQGEFF
DNA: TGTGCCAGCAGCTTTAGTGAACAGGGGGAGTTCTTC

J: TRBJ2-5
V: TRBV6-1
size: few
D: -
CDR3: CASSEDFKTQYF
DNA: TGTGCCAGCAGTGAAGACTTTAAGACCCAGTACTTC

J: TRBJ2-7
V: TRBV5-1
size: -
D: -
CDR3: CASRGGSQGYEQYF
DNA: TGCGCCAGCAGGGGAGGATCGCAGGGCTACGAGCAGTACTTC

J: TRBJ2-5
V: TRBV28
size: -
D: TRBD1
CDR3: CASSFGTGVPLETQYF
DNA: TGTGCCAGCAGTTTTGGGACAGGGGTCCCATTAGAGACCCAGTACTTC

J: TRBJ1-5
V: TRBV24-1
size: -
D: -
CDR3: CATADRIAYQPQHF
DNA: TGTGCCACCGCTGACAGAATAGCTTATCAGCCCCAGCATTTT

J: TRBJ2-3
V: TRBV20-1
size: few
D: -
CDR3: CSARDPPGADTQYF
DNA: TGCAGTGCTAGAGACCCCCCAGGGGCCGATACGCAGTATTTT

J: TRBJ2-4
V: TRBV7-9
size: -
D: TRBD1
CDR3: CASSAPGTGYSGIQYF
DNA: TGTGCCAGCAGCGCGCCGGGGACAGGGTATTCGGGCATTCAGTACTTC

J: TRBJ1-2
V: TRBV6-5
size: -
D: TRBD1
CDR3: CASSSGMRQGSRGGYGYTF
DNA: TGTGCCAGCAGTTCCGGGATGAGACAGGGCAGTCGAGGAGGCTATGGCTACACCTTC

J: TRBJ2-5
V: TRBV29-1
size: few
D: -
CDR3: CSVGGSVLETQYF
DNA: TGCAGCGTAGGGGGGTCCGTCCTCGAGACCCAGTACTTC

J: TRBJ1-1
V: TRBV11-2
size: -
D: -
CDR3: CASSLVVRGGREEAFF
DNA: TGTGCCAGCAGCTTAGTAGTAAGAGGGGGTCGGGAAGAAGCTTTCTTT

J: TRBJ2-7
V: TRBV12-3/TRBV12-4
size: -
D: TRBD2
CDR3: CASSFGAGATYEQYF
DNA: TGTGCCAGCAGTTTCGGTGCGGGAGCGACGTACGAGCAGTACTTC

J: TRBJ1-2
V: TRBV20-1
size: -
D: -
CDR3: CSAGQPNRAGYTF
DNA: TGCAGTGCTGGACAACCTAACAGGGCTGGCTACACCTTC

J: TRBJ2-1
V: TRBV5-1
size: few
D: -
CDR3: CGSLARGGSLANNEQFF
DNA: TGCGGCAGCTTGGCCAGGGGTGGGAGTTTAGCGAACAATGAGCAGTTCTTC

J: TRBJ2-7
V: TRBV27
size: -
D: -
CDR3: CASSFEQSQNEQYF
DNA: TGTGCCAGCAGTTTTGAACAGTCTCAGAACGAGCAGTACTTC

J: TRBJ1-1
V: TRBV7-6
size: -
D: -
CDR3: CASQGLLNTEAFF
DNA: TGTGCCAGCCAAGGGCTCCTGAACACTGAAGCTTTCTTT

J: TRBJ2-7
V: TRBV29-1
size: -
D: -
CDR3: CSVGTYSSEQYF
DNA: TGCAGCGTTGGTACTTACTCTAGCGAGCAGTACTTC

J: TRBJ1-1
V: TRBV27
size: few
D: -
CDR3: CASSLLWGVGTEAFF
DNA: TGTGCCAGCAGTTTATTGTGGGGGGTGGGCACTGAAGCTTTCTTT

J: TRBJ2-7
V: TRBV7-9
size: few
D: TRBD2
CDR3: CASSLLAGGGAVYEQYF
DNA: TGTGCCAGCAGCTTACTCGCCGGCGGGGGGGCAGTCTACGAGCAGTACTTC

J: TRBJ1-1
V: TRBV5-1
size: -
D: TRBD1
CDR3: CASSFSTGAVNTEAFF
DNA: TGCGCCAGCAGCTTTTCAACAGGGGCGGTTAACACTGAAGCTTTCTTT

J: TRBJ2-1
V: TRBV20-1
size: -
D: -
CDR3: CSAITLEGGSHLEQFF
DNA: TGCAGTGCTATTACCCTGGAGGGCGGATCACATTTAGAGCAGTTCTTC

J: TRBJ2-4
V: TRBV4-2
size: -
D: -
CDR3: CASSQDLGGDSAKNIQYF
DNA: TGTGCCAGCAGCCAAGATTTAGGGGGAGATTCCGCCAAAAACATTCAGTACTTC